This T cell receptor beta chain was sequenced during a study of T cell responses to AZD1222 COVID-19 vaccine. The CDR3 spans 15 residues. Trimming removed 0 bases at V and 8 bases at J, with 14 bases between. The germline V gene encodes CDR1 SGHDT and CDR2 YYEEEE. Study conclusions and caveats: Most donors were white British, females outnumbered males, and clonal diversity was possibly underestimated. Increased Spike-specific TCR breadth and depth were observed after two AZD1222 doses.

In the case of this clone: Its antigen remains unknown.

Profiled with immunoSEQ multiplex PCR; TCRdb holds only in-frame clones, not every one. The repertoire holds 83,000 or so clones, with approximately 89% as singletons. The TCR comes from an adult who received the AZD1222 COVID-19 vaccine. Here the sequenced sample was peripheral blood, taken 28 days after the second AZD1222 dose. This rearrangement joins TRBV5-6 to TRBJ1-4; D gene uncertain. CDR3 loop: CASSLERRIGEKLFF. DNA of the CDR3: TGTGCCAGCAGCTTGGAGCGGAGGATAGGGGAAAAACTGTTTTTT.